Listed below are T cell receptor beta chains from one sample, sequenced in a study of CD8 T cells in ankylosing spondylitis. One entry per CDR3 protein results from TCRdb running MiXCR on the 5' RACE reads. The sample consists of some 130,000 distinct CDR3 sequences, approximately 7.4% of them appearing once. Sequencing was carried out using blood, either unsorted or a sorted T cell fraction (not recorded which). These receptors all come from a female donor with ankylosing spondylitis or in good health (not recorded which). Each CDR3 is given with its conserved first and last residue.

V	J	CDR3
TRBV20-1	TRBJ2-7	CSARGTSGSYEQYF
TRBV4-1	TRBJ2-7	CASSRPGQSYEQYF
TRBV5-1	TRBJ1-1	CASSYGTVNTEAFF
TRBV5-1	TRBJ1-2	CASSLDPREAYGYTF
TRBV12-3/TRBV12-4	TRBJ1-1	CASSLSRLLTEAFF
TRBV6-5	TRBJ1-2	CASSYPRSRLYGYTF
TRBV20-1	TRBJ1-2	CSASSLADGGYTF
TRBV2	TRBJ1-1	CASREMEGMNTEAFF
TRBV7-2	TRBJ1-2	CASSLEYHYGYTF
TRBV10-3	TRBJ2-3	CATASGVGDTQYF
TRBV20-1	TRBJ2-2	CSANRGTGELFF
TRBV15	TRBJ1-2	CATSRENNYGYTF
TRBV11-2	TRBJ1-1	CASSLAVRGVAEAFF
TRBV7-6	TRBJ1-1	CASSLASQGSTEAFF
TRBV4-2	TRBJ2-7	CASSQEVISYEQYF
TRBV3-1	TRBJ2-2	CASSPLSGNTGELFF
TRBV28	TRBJ1-5	CASSLEEGTGQPQHF
TRBV18	TRBJ1-2	CASSPIGRTNANYGYTF
TRBV7-2	TRBJ1-1	CASRGEGTEAFF
TRBV7-3	TRBJ2-1	CASSLVSGGAKQFF
TRBV3-1	TRBJ2-1	CASSLLVLGYNEQFF
TRBV30	TRBJ1-1	CACQGTIEAFF
TRBV7-2	TRBJ1-1	CASSLDFGGLGRTEAFF
TRBV4-1	TRBJ2-3	CASSHAGRRRSTDTQYF
TRBV7-9	TRBJ2-4	CASSLAQGEAGNIQYF
TRBV29-1	TRBJ2-3	CSMGASTDTQYF
TRBV6-1	TRBJ2-3	CASSATTGADTQYF
TRBV10-3	TRBJ2-3	CAISESGLSGRDTQYF
TRBV11-2	TRBJ1-2	CASSPGPTYGYTF
TRBV20-1	TRBJ1-2	CSANREYYGYTF
TRBV7-9	TRBJ1-4	CASSSLNETLFF
TRBV7-2	TRBJ2-5	CASSWGGGPEETQYF
TRBV4-2	TRBJ1-3	CASSQEGVSKGRMSSGNTIYF
TRBV24-1	TRBJ2-2	CATSDPRIGELFF
TRBV20-1	TRBJ2-3	CSAWTSGGAREADTQYF
TRBV20-1	TRBJ1-1	CSVSPTGKNTEAFF
TRBV12-3/TRBV12-4	TRBJ2-7	CASSPTVSYEQYF
TRBV15	TRBJ2-5	CATQTLPTSGGQETQYF
TRBV9	TRBJ1-1	CASSVGTSNTEAFF
TRBV27	TRBJ2-2	CATARGGVSGPGELFF
TRBV2	TRBJ1-2	CASSEGRYGYTF
TRBV5-1	TRBJ2-5	CASSSSRDRWGQETQYF
TRBV28	TRBJ2-5	CASRDAQGGQETQYF
TRBV19	TRBJ2-1	CASSMYSYNEQFF
TRBV29-1	TRBJ2-6	CSVDRDGANVLTF
TRBV28	TRBJ2-2	CASSTSLGAGELFF
TRBV5-6	TRBJ2-1	CASSLRGPGGLNEQFF
TRBV2	TRBJ1-5	CASRPDSSNQPQHF
TRBV12-3/TRBV12-4	TRBJ1-1	CASSPTRQNQAFF
TRBV12-3/TRBV12-4	TRBJ2-7	CASTLKQGSEQYF
TRBV6-4	TRBJ2-1	CASSRDGTDEQFF
TRBV20-1	TRBJ2-2	CSAIANSEPTGELFF
TRBV5-1	TRBJ2-3	CASTARTSTDTQYF
TRBV9	TRBJ2-7	CAISLLDNKLGYEQYF
TRBV7-3	TRBJ2-1	CASSLPLAGYNEQFF
TRBV7-9	TRBJ1-6	CASSFTGLNSPLHF
TRBV20-1	TRBJ2-7	CSARVVRGPNEQYF